This TCR beta chain came from a study of neurological immune-mediated disorders. Study results and caveats: It was HTLV-1-associated myelopathy that showed the most TCR clonal expansion, while multiple sclerosis showed the least, falling below healthy controls.

This clonotype came up many times. Its antigen is unidentified. The method for making cDNA was 5'RACE, and it used 10-nucleotide random UMIs. TCRdb processed the 5' RACE reads anew with MiXCR; each CDR3 protein has one entry. The profile shows more than 15,000 distinct CDR3 sequences, 3.5% of them singletons. V lost 4 bases, J lost 3 bases, and 4 bases stayed unmatched. The CDR3 consists of 14 residues. Per germline, CDR1 MGHDK and CDR2 SYGVNS. The receptor was isolated from a middle-aged woman in good health. Sequenced sample: CD8+ T cells from blood. This chain connects TRBV25-1 to TRBJ2-7; 9 bases agree with TRBD1. Here the CDR3 DNA reads TGTGCCAGCAGTGCAACAGGGGGCAGCTACGAGCAGTACTTC. It encodes CASSATGGSYEQYF.